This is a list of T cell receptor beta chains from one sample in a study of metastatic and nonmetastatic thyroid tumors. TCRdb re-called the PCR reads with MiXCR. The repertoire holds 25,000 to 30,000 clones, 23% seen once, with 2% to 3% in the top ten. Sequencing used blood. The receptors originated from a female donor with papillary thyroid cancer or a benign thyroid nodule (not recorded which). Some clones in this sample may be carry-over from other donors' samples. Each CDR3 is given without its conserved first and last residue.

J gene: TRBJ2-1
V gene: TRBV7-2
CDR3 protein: ASSLDGRSYNEQF

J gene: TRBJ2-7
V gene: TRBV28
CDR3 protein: ASSLEGVEDEQY

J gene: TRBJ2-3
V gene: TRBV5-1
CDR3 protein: ASGATPTSTDTQY

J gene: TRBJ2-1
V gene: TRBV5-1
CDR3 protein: ASSNEGLEQF

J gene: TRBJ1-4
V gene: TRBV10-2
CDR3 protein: ASSEADFPMGEKLF

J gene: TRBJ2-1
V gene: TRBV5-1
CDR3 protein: ASSSSGEGLGNEQF

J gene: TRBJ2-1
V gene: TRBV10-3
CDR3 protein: AISDSLIRLEPQF

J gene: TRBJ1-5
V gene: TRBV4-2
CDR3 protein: ASSQDSSGEQPQH

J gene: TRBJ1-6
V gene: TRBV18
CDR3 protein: ASSPLGVITLNSPLH

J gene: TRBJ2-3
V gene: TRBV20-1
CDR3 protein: SARAQDSGRRVPDTQY

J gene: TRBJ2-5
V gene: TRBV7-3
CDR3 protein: ASSSTSGGQETQY

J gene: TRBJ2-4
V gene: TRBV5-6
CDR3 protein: ASSPTGADIQY

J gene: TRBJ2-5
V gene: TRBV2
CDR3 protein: ASRELAPVRQTQY

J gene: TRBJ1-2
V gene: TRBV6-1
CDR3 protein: ASRHPGTGPCGYT

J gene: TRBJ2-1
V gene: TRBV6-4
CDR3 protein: ASSEGTSISEQF

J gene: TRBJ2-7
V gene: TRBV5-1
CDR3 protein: ASSFSSYEQY

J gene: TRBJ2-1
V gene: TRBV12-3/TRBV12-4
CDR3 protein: ASSLWDPYNEQF

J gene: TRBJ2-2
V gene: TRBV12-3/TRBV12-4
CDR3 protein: ASSPQGTVNGELF

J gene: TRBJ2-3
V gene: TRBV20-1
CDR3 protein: SAYGAESTDTQY

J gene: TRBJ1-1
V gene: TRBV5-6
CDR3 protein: ASSLGGDREESTEAF

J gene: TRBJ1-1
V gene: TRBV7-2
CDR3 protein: ASSLERNTEAF

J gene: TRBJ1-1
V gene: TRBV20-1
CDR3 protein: SAPHEGGLNTEAF

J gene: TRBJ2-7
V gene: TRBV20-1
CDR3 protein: SAREGLEQY

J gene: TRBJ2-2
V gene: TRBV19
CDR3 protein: ASIPAGTANIGELF

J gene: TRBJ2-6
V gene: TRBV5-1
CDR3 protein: ASSLVGTGANVLT

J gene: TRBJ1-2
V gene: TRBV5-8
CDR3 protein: ASSSNVHRGGYYGYT

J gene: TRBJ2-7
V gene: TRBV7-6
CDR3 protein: ASSPVRTRSSYEQY

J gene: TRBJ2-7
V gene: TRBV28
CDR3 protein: ASSITGLAGDIEHY